Below are 20 T cell receptor beta chains sequenced from a single sample in a study of cytomegalovirus exposure and HLA in healthy donors (TCRdb year 2017). The library came from the immunoSEQ multiplex PCR assay. For the multiplex PCR, a mixture combining 60 forward primers for TCR Vbeta segments and 13 reverse primers for TCR Jbeta segments was used. Drawn from immuneACCESS, this table holds only the in-frame rearrangements with V and J called that TCRdb kept. Clones are partly lost; checked studies trace under half to an unresolved V gene and leave the rest unexplained. Here the sample has 200,000 or so clones; roughly 90% occur a single time. Clones ranked in the top ten supply 0.2% to 0.3% of the sample. Sequenced: PBMCs. The receptors here all came from a girl younger than two in good health and CMV-seronegative.

This chain joins TRBV30 and TRBJ1-2, with 10 bases lining up with TRBD1. This CDR3 contains 16 residues. The germline gives CDR1 GTSNPN, CDR2 SVGIG (reference sequence). V dropped 3 bases and J dropped 0; count of bases not matched to a gene: 7. In DNA, the CDR3 is TGTGCCTGGAGGAGGGGACAGGGGACCGCTAACTATGGCTACACCTTC. This gives the protein CAWRRGQGTANYGYTF.

The V call is TRBV7-8, the J call TRBJ2-7; TRBD1 aligns across 8 bases. This CDR3 spans 15 amino acids. The V gene's germline CDR1 is SGHVS and CDR2 FQNEAQ. The V gene end was trimmed by 1 base and the J gene end by 1 base; junction bases not matched to a gene: 3. In nucleotides, the CDR3 is TGTGCCAGCAGCTTAGGTGGGACAGGTTCCTACGAGCAGTACTTC. Its translation: CASSLGGTGSYEQYF.

The chain carries TRBV29-1 and TRBJ1-1, with a weak D call TRBD1 (6 bases). Trimming cost V 4 bases and J 3 bases, with 15 bases left between them. The CDR3 is made up of 14 amino acids. Germline V gives CDR1 SQVTM, CDR2 ANQGSEA. As DNA, the CDR3 is TGCAGCGTTGCCCCACTAAAGGGGGACACTGAAGCTTTCTTT. The encoded protein is CSVAPLKGDTEAFF.

The CDR3: CASSAGQGKQFF. The CDR3 bases are TGCGCCAGCAGTGCCGGACAGGGGAAGCAGTTCTTC. The chain has TRBV10-1 and TRBJ2-1; the match to TRBD1 covers 9 bases. The germline CDR1 and CDR2 sequences are WNHNN and SYGVQD (reference sequence). V was clipped by 4 bases and J by 11 bases; unmatched bases: 3. The CDR3 spans 12 residues.

This clone has a handful of counts. V gene TRBV23-1 combines with J gene TRBJ2-1; 11 bases fit TRBD2. TRBV23-1 is an ORF, with its function uncertain. This CDR3 region has 20 residues. The V gene end was trimmed by 4 bases and the J gene end by 7 bases; junction bases not matched to a gene: 21. The CDR3 reads CASSRPGQDPSGTSGNEQFF. CDR3 coding DNA: TGCGCCAGCAGTCGCCCGGGACAGGACCCCTCGGGGACTAGCGGTAATGAGCAGTTCTTC.

The CDR3 loop is CASGGTGQSGEQYF. In DNA, the CDR3 is TGTGCCAGCGGCGGGACAGGGCAGTCTGGAGAGCAGTACTTC. The chain couples TRBV6-1 to TRBJ2-7; TRBD1 matches 9 bases. The CDR3 sequence is 14 residues long. Losses at the gene ends were 8 bases for V and 7 bases for J; bases not matched to a gene: 12. Germline CDR1 reads MNHNS; CDR2 reads SASEGT.

This rearrangement joins TRBV9 to TRBJ1-2, with D possibly TRBD1 on 5 matching bases. The germline V and J ends were trimmed by 0 bases and 0 bases, with 12 bases remaining between them. The CDR3 length is 16 residues. The germline CDR1 and CDR2 sequences are SGDLS and YYNGEE. The chain's CDR3 is CASSVAPSGTNYGYTF. The CDR3 DNA reads as TGTGCCAGCAGCGTAGCCCCATCAGGGACTAACTATGGCTACACCTTC.

The gene calls are TRBV5-8 and TRBJ1-3; D unclear. The germline V gene has CDR1 SGHTS and CDR2 YDEGEE. V shed 4 bases and J shed 0 bases, with 14 bases lying between them. This CDR3 is 16 amino acids long. The CDR3 DNA is TGTGCCAGCAGCCCGAGACTCCTGCACTCTGGAAACACCATATATTTT. Its protein is CASSPRLLHSGNTIYF.

J is TRBJ2-7 and V is TRBV4-1; TRBD1 aligns across 10 bases. Germline-derived CDR1 and CDR2 are MGHRA and YSYEKL. The CDR3 is made up of 17 amino acids. The ends lost 4 bases at V and 2 bases at J; junction bases unmatched: 11. Here the CDR3 reads CASSLYIDRGRAYEQYF. The CDR3 nucleotides are TGCGCCAGCAGCCTCTACATCGACAGGGGGCGCGCCTACGAGCAGTACTTC.

The rearrangement joins TRBV6-1 to TRBJ1-4; 8 positions match TRBD1. V shed 1 base, J shed 6 bases, and the junction held 1 base outside the gene matches. Germline V gives CDR1 MNHNS, CDR2 SASEGT. The CDR3 is made up of 14 amino acids. The CDR3 reads CASSEDRGDEKLFF. In DNA form, the CDR3 reads TGTGCCAGCAGTGAAGACAGGGGGGATGAAAAACTGTTTTTT.

The chain combines TRBV21-1 with TRBJ2-1; TRBD2, as called in the table, went unchecked against the DNA. TRBV21-1 is listed as a pseudogene. The CDR3 consists of 15 residues. The DNA of the CDR3 is TGTGCCAGCAGCAAAAGGCTAGCTGATTACAATGAGCAGTTCTTC. Its protein is CASSKRLADYNEQFF.

The rearrangement joins TRBV6-6 to TRBJ1-1; D uncertain. Trimming left V 5 bases short and J 1 base short, with 5 bases between. Germline assignment: CDR1 MNHNY and CDR2 SVGAGI (reference sequence). The CDR3 runs to 12 residues. In DNA, the CDR3 is TGTGCCAGCAGTAACAGGAACACTGAAGCTTTCTTT. It encodes CASSNRNTEAFF.

The chain employs TRBV5-1 and TRBJ2-5, with D possibly matching TRBD2 (5 bases). The end of the DNA aligns better with TRBJ2-7, so the J call may be wrong. The CDR3 length is 12 residues. Germline CDR1 reads SGHRS; CDR2 reads YFSETQ. The CDR3 coding sequence is TGCGCCAGCAGCCCCGGGGTGGACGAGCAGTACTTC. Encoded protein: CASSPGVDEQYF.

The V gene is TRBV4-1, the J gene TRBJ1-5; TRBD1 matches 7 bases. J gave up 5 bases and V 0 bases, and 7 bases lay outside the gene matches. The CDR3 is made up of 16 amino acids. Germline V CDR1 and CDR2: MGHRA, YSYEKL. The CDR3 reads CASSQDRGLVDQPQHF. The CDR3 nucleotides read TGCGCCAGCAGCCAAGATAGGGGGCTCGTGGATCAGCCCCAGCATTTT.

The chain joins TRBV9 to TRBJ2-5; no clear D. Germline values: CDR1 SGDLS, CDR2 YYNGEE. Trimming shortened V by 3 bases and J by 0 bases, and 9 bases separated the two germline ends. The CDR3 covers 14 residues. This CDR3 reads CASSAKPYQETQYF. The DNA of the CDR3 is TGTGCCAGCAGCGCGAAGCCGTACCAAGAGACCCAGTACTTC.

This clone was seen only once. The chain carries TRBV10-3 and TRBJ2-3; 14 bases agree with TRBD2. Germline V gene lookup returns CDR1 ENHRY and CDR2 SYGVKD. The CDR3 covers 16 residues. J was trimmed by 3 bases and V by 6 bases; bases with no gene match: 5. The CDR3 DNA is TGTGCCATCAGCCCGGGACTAGCGGGAGTAACAGATACGCAGTATTTT. It codes for CAISPGLAGVTDTQYF.

This chain uses TRBV27 with TRBJ1-5, with D possibly being TRBD1 (5 bases). Germline V gives CDR1 MNHEY, CDR2 SMNVEV (reference sequence). The V and J ends lost 3 bases and 0 bases respectively, with 12 bases between them. This CDR3 comprises 16 residues. CDR3 protein: CASSFRSDSSNQPQHF. Here the CDR3 DNA reads TGTGCCAGCAGTTTCAGGAGCGACAGTAGCAATCAGCCCCAGCATTTT.

This chain connects TRBV6-5 to TRBJ1-1; D possibly corresponds to TRBD1 (5 bases). There are 13 residues in the CDR3. Germline values: CDR1 MNHEY, CDR2 SVGAGI. V gave up 6 bases and J gave up 1 base, with 9 bases separating them. The CDR3 DNA sequence: TGTGCCAGCAGCAGGGATAGGAACACTGAAGCTTTCTTT. This codes for CASSRDRNTEAFF.

The gene calls are TRBV5-8 and TRBJ2-1; perhaps TRBD2 as D (6 bases). Germline V gene data show CDR1 as SGHTS and CDR2 as YDEGEE. V was clipped by 0 bases and J by 2 bases, with 15 bases between them. The CDR3 runs to 17 residues. The CDR3 DNA follows: TGTGCCAGCAGCTTGGCTGCTAGCGCGGTCGCCTACAATGAGCAGTTCTTC. Protein product: CASSLAASAVAYNEQFF.

This chain uses TRBV27 with TRBJ1-6; TRBD1 agrees at 11 bases. The germline gives CDR1 MNHEY, CDR2 SMNVEV (reference sequence). There are 17 residues in the CDR3. V gave up 5 bases and J gave up 7 bases; unmatched junction bases: 10. The CDR3 bases are TGTGCCAGCAGTCCCTTGGGGACAGGGGGGCGGAATTCACCCCTCCACTTT. Protein product: CASSPLGTGGRNSPLHF.